The rows below give T cell receptor beta chains drawn from one sample of a study of cytomegalovirus exposure and HLA in healthy donors. Using immunoSEQ multiplex PCR, the repertoire was profiled, and TCRdb retains in-frame clones only, with some absent. The specimen's table records 100,000 or so clones. The sample consisted of PBMCs. The receptor source for this set is a woman aged 30 to 39 in good health and CMV-seronegative. The CDR3 runs from the conserved cysteine through the conserved F or W. Fields, in order: V gene, D gene, CDR3 length, J gene, CDR3 protein, CDR3 DNA. D genes are given only for firm matches.

>TRBV6-5|TRBD2|15|TRBJ2-3
CASSVRAGGTDTQYF
TGTGCCAGCAGCGTGCGAGCGGGAGGCACAGATACGCAGTATTTT
>TRBV5-6|NA|15|TRBJ1-1
CASSLAGRPNTEAFF
TGTGCCAGCAGCCTGGCAGGGCGACCAAACACTGAAGCTTTCTTT
>TRBV7-9|TRBD1|14|TRBJ1-2
CASSLTGGGYGYTF
TGTGCCAGCAGCCTGACAGGGGGGGGCTATGGCTACACCTTC
>TRBV9|TRBD1|12|TRBJ1-1
CASSRTGDIAFF
TGTGCCAGCAGCCGAACAGGGGACATAGCTTTCTTT
>TRBV6-5|NA|16|TRBJ2-1
CASSYFFPLPGGEQFF
TGTGCCAGCAGTTACTTCTTCCCTCTTCCGGGGGGCGAGCAGTTCTTC
>TRBV5-8|NA|17|TRBJ2-7
CASSRQFSGGSSYEQYF
TGTGCCAGCAGCCGACAGTTTAGCGGAGGGAGCTCCTACGAGCAGTACTTC
>TRBV14|TRBD1|20|TRBJ2-6
CASSPSNRDRVVPGANVLTF
TGTGCCAGCAGCCCTTCGAACCGGGACAGGGTTGTTCCTGGGGCCAACGTCCTGACTTTC
>TRBV5-5|TRBD2|19|TRBJ2-7
CASSDKGTSGRWGAYEQYF
TGTGCCAGCAGCGACAAGGGGACTAGCGGGAGGTGGGGGGCCTACGAGCAGTACTTC
>TRBV9|NA|12|TRBJ1-1
CARAGVNTEAFF
TGTGCCAGGGCAGGGGTGAACACTGAAGCTTTCTTT
>TRBV11-2|NA|12|TRBJ2-7
CASSSFREGQYF
TGTGCCAGCAGCTCGTTCCGGGAAGGTCAGTACTTC
>TRBV4-1|TRBD1|16|TRBJ2-2
CASSQRGTANTGELFF
TGCGCCAGCAGCCAACGAGGGACAGCGAACACCGGGGAGCTGTTTTTT
>TRBV6-5|NA|14|TRBJ1-5
CATAHRVGNQPQHF
TGTGCCACCGCACACAGGGTCGGCAATCAGCCCCAGCATTTT
>TRBV7-3|NA|13|TRBJ2-1
CASSLAGSGEQFF
TGTGCCAGCAGCTTAGCAGGGTCCGGTGAGCAGTTCTTC
>TRBV7-7|TRBD1|13|TRBJ1-1
CASSYGQGTEAFF
TGTGCTAGCAGTTACGGACAGGGTACTGAAGCTTTCTTT
>TRBV5-4|TRBD2|14|TRBJ2-7
CASSLASGNYEQYF
TGTGCCAGCAGCCTCGCTAGCGGAAACTACGAGCAGTACTTC
>TRBV18|NA|15|TRBJ2-6
CASSPLGAGANVLTF
TGTGCCAGCTCACCACTAGGGGCCGGGGCCAACGTCCTGACTTTC
>TRBV7-9|NA|11|TRBJ1-3
CASSLSNTIYF
TGTGCCAGCAGCTTAAGCAACACCATATATTTT
>TRBV2|TRBD1|16|TRBJ1-5
CASSDQGAGSNQPQHF
TGTGCCAGCAGTGATCAGGGGGCAGGTAGCAATCAGCCCCAGCATTTT
>TRBV14|TRBD2|16|TRBJ2-5
CASSQGIVAGRETQYF
TGTGCCAGCAGCCAAGGAATAGTAGCGGGGAGAGAGACCCAGTACTTC
>TRBV30|TRBD1|16|TRBJ1-1
CAWSGDRGRVFPEAFF
TGTGCCTGGAGTGGTGACAGGGGGCGGGTTTTCCCTGAAGCTTTCTTT
>TRBV29-1|TRBD2|15|TRBJ2-3
CSVGTSGGASDTQYF
TGCAGCGTTGGGACTAGCGGGGGGGCTTCTGATACGCAGTATTTT
>TRBV5-5|TRBD2|15|TRBJ2-1
CASSLGAGDGNEQFF
TGTGCCAGCAGCTTGGGGGCGGGAGATGGTAATGAGCAGTTCTTC
>TRBV7-3|NA|13|TRBJ1-5
CASSPDRFQPQHF
TGTGCCAGCAGTCCAGACAGGTTCCAGCCCCAGCATTTT
>TRBV11-2|TRBD2|17|TRBJ2-2
CASSSRTSGLTTGELFF
TGTGCCAGCAGCTCCCGAACTAGCGGCCTAACTACCGGGGAGCTGTTTTTT
>TRBV13|NA|15|TRBJ1-5
CASSLAAGGNQPQHF
TGTGCCAGCAGCTTAGCGGCGGGTGGCAATCAGCCCCAGCATTTT
>TRBV28|NA|14|TRBJ1-5
CASSRGRSNQPQHF
TGTGCCAGCAGCAGGGGAAGGAGCAATCAGCCCCAGCATTTT
>TRBV27|TRBD1|15|TRBJ1-1
CASSPLGQAYTEAFF
TGTGCCAGCAGTCCCCTGGGACAGGCGTACACTGAAGCTTTCTTT
>TRBV4-2|TRBD1|15|TRBJ2-7
CASSQDETGGYEQYF
TGTGCCAGCAGCCAAGATGAGACAGGGGGCTACGAGCAGTACTTC
>TRBV5-1|NA|14|TRBJ1-1
CASSLFGGNTEAFF
TGCGCCAGCAGCTTGTTCGGGGGTAACACTGAAGCTTTCTTT
>TRBV19|NA|15|TRBJ2-5
CASSIAPPGQETQYF
TGTGCCAGTAGTATAGCTCCCCCGGGCCAAGAGACCCAGTACTTC
>TRBV10-3|NA|12|TRBJ2-7
CASGDRAYEQYF
TGTGCTTCGGGGGACCGCGCCTACGAGCAGTACTTC
>TRBV9|NA|14|TRBJ2-2
CASSVDLATGELFF
TGTGCCAGCAGCGTAGACCTGGCCACCGGGGAGCTGTTTTTT
>TRBV27|NA|13|TRBJ1-1
CASSLSNSQEAFF
TGTGCCAGCAGTTTATCGAACAGCCAGGAAGCTTTCTTT
>TRBV6-5|NA|16|TRBJ2-1
CASSYPRRGPYNEQFF
TGTGCCAGCAGTTACCCGAGGAGGGGGCCCTACAATGAGCAGTTCTTC
>TRBV19|TRBD1|14|TRBJ2-7
CASSIVQGAGEQYF
TGTGCCAGTAGTATAGTCCAGGGGGCAGGCGAGCAGTACTTC
>TRBV6-6|NA|12|TRBJ1-1
CASSREGPEAFF
TGTGCCAGCTCCCGGGAGGGCCCTGAAGCTTTCTTT
>TRBV7-2|NA|15|TRBJ2-1
CASSFSARAYNEQFF
TGTGCCAGCAGCTTTAGTGCGAGGGCCTACAATGAGCAGTTCTTC
>TRBV19|NA|17|TRBJ2-3
CASLGPRGSSLTDTQYF
TGTGCCAGTCTAGGACCTAGGGGGTCGTCACTCACAGATACGCAGTATTTT
>TRBV5-6|NA|14|TRBJ2-3
CASSLGRRDTTQYF
TGTGCCAGCAGCTTGGGCAGACGGGATACGACGCAGTATTTT
>TRBV7-9|NA|15|TRBJ1-4
CASSLGGRTNEKLFF
TGTGCCAGCAGCTTAGGTGGCAGGACTAATGAAAAACTGTTTTTT
>TRBV7-6|NA|15|TRBJ1-4
CASSSLQGINEKLFF
TGTGCCAGCAGCTCCTTACAGGGTATTAATGAAAAACTGTTTTTT
>TRBV6-1|NA|15|TRBJ1-2
CASSEKGEGVDGYTF
TGTGCCAGCAGTGAAAAGGGTGAGGGGGTGGATGGCTACACCTTC
>TRBV9|TRBD2|15|TRBJ2-7
CASSSSSGPAYEQYF
TGTGCCAGCAGCTCCAGTAGCGGGCCTGCCTACGAGCAGTACTTC
>TRBV5-4|NA|14|TRBJ2-5
CASSFRGEEETQYF
TGTGCCAGCAGCTTCAGGGGAGAGGAAGAGACCCAGTACTTC
>TRBV5-1|NA|14|TRBJ2-7
CASSVPGSSYEQYF
TGCGCCAGCAGCGTACCGGGGAGCTCCTACGAGCAGTACTTC
>TRBV5-5|NA|16|TRBJ1-6
CASSPTLGGDNSPLHF
TGTGCCAGCAGCCCAACTCTAGGAGGGGATAATTCACCCCTCCACTTT
>TRBV28|TRBD1|15|TRBJ2-3
CASRGDRESSDTQYF
TGTGCCAGCAGGGGGGACAGGGAATCGTCAGATACGCAGTATTTT
>TRBV28|TRBD2|15|TRBJ2-1
CASSSGTSGRSGQFF
TGTGCCAGCAGTTCCGGGACTAGCGGGAGGTCTGGGCAGTTCTTC
>TRBV5-1|NA|14|TRBJ1-3
CASSLEPRGNTIYF
TGCGCCAGCAGCTTGGAGCCCAGGGGAAACACCATATATTTT
>TRBV7-2|TRBD1|15|TRBJ1-3
CASSLGQGNGNTIYF
TGTGCCAGCAGCCTGGGACAGGGTAATGGAAACACCATATATTTT
>TRBV28|TRBD1|16|TRBJ1-3
CASSSRDRAVGNTIYF
TGTGCCAGCAGTTCACGGGACAGGGCTGTTGGAAACACCATATATTTT
>TRBV9|NA|15|TRBJ2-1
CASSVATRTSHEQFF
TGTGCCAGCAGCGTAGCTACTAGGACTTCCCATGAGCAGTTCTTC
>TRBV9|NA|14|TRBJ2-3
CASSPRTNTDTQYF
TGTGCCAGCAGCCCTCGGACTAACACAGATACGCAGTATTTT
>TRBV9|TRBD2|17|TRBJ2-3
CASSVAGTSASTDTQYF
TGTGCCAGCAGCGTAGCAGGGACTAGCGCTAGCACAGATACGCAGTATTTT
>TRBV5-6|NA|13|TRBJ2-7
CASSLGQSYEQYF
TGTGCCAGCAGCTTGGGGCAGTCCTACGAGCAGTACTTC